One sample yielded the 26 T cell receptor beta chains listed below, sequenced in a study of blood T cell repertoires in COVID-19. The assay was immunoSEQ multiplex PCR, and TCRdb's table has in-frame clones only and misses some. Of about 250,000 clones in the sample, 75% to 90% were seen once. Sequencing was carried out using peripheral blood. Receptors originate from a man aged 35 to 55 with acute or convalescent COVID-19.

The chain carries TRBV5-1 and TRBJ2-2; 7 nucleotides align to TRBD2. CDR1 is SGHRS and CDR2 is YFSETQ in the germline V gene. The ends lost 5 bases at V and 2 bases at J; junction bases unmatched: 9. CDR3 length equals 16 residues. The CDR3 loop reads CASSPTSVLNTGELFF. DNA of the CDR3: TGCGCCAGCAGTCCTACTAGCGTGCTAAACACCGGGGAGCTGTTTTTT. The full variable domain, rest sourced from reference TRBV5-1 and TRBJ2-2, is KAGVTQTPRYLIKTRGQQVTLSCSPISGHRSVSWYQQTPGQGLQFLFEYFSETQRNKGNFPGRFSGRQFSNSRSEMNVSTLELGDSALYLCASSPTSVLNTGELFFGEGSRLTVL.

This chain connects TRBV19 to TRBJ2-3; 8 bases are shared with TRBD2. The germline CDR1 and CDR2 sequences are LNHDA and SQIVND (reference sequence). The CDR3 is 16 residues long. The V and J ends lost 5 bases and 4 bases, in that order; junction bases with no gene match: 11. The CDR3 DNA is TGTGCCAGTAGTGAGATGCCGGGACTAGGGGCAGATACGCAGTATTTT. This gives the protein CASSEMPGLGADTQYF.

This rearrangement joins TRBV4-1 to TRBJ2-6, with 10 bases that match TRBD2. The length of the CDR3 is 20 residues. From germline, CDR1 is MGHRA and CDR2 YSYEKL. The V and J ends lost 5 bases and 0 bases, in that order; junction bases with no gene match: 13. The CDR3 DNA is TGCGCCAGCAGCGATTCCGGGACTAGCGCCGATTTCTCTGGGGCCAACGTCCTGACTTTC. It translates to CASSDSGTSADFSGANVLTF.

The chain links TRBV14 to TRBJ1-4; D gene unclear. The CDR3 consists of 15 residues. From germline, CDR1 is SGHDN and CDR2 FVKESK. V dropped 1 base and J dropped 3 bases, with 9 bases sitting between them. In DNA form, the CDR3 reads TGTGCCAGCAGCCAAGTGCACGGAGCTAATGAAAAACTGTTTTTT. It is translated as CASSQVHGANEKLFF.

This clone was seen only a few times. The rearrangement links TRBV4-1 to TRBJ2-2; 7 bases match TRBD1. The CDR3 covers 17 residues. From germline, CDR1 is MGHRA and CDR2 YSYEKL. V dropped 4 bases and J dropped 5; count of bases not matched to a gene: 13. This chain's CDR3 is CASSRDRDRPGTGELFF. In DNA form, the CDR3 reads TGCGCCAGCAGCCGAGACCGGGACAGACCGGGTACCGGGGAGCTGTTTTTT.

This sequence joins TRBV19 and TRBJ2-5, with 8 bases fitting TRBD2. V was clipped by 3 bases and J by 4 bases; unmatched bases: 10. The CDR3 loop spans 16 amino acids. CDR1 is LNHDA and CDR2 is SQIVND in the germline V gene (reference sequence). The CDR3 loop is CASSITGTSLRETQYF. The CDR3 nucleotides read TGTGCCAGTAGTATCACCGGGACTAGTCTAAGAGAGACCCAGTACTTC. Full variable domain (outside the CDR3, taken from reference TRBV19 and TRBJ2-5): DGGITQSPKYLFRKEGQNVTLSCEQNLNHDAMYWYRQDPGQGLRLIYYSQIVNDFQKGDIAEGYSVSREKKESFPLTVTSAQKNPTAFYLCASSITGTSLRETQYFGPGTRLLVL.

The rearrangement uses TRBV7-8 and TRBJ2-7; TRBD1 aligns across 7 bases. Germline V CDR1 and CDR2: SGHVS, FQNEAQ. The ends lost 4 bases at V and 2 bases at J; junction bases unmatched: 8. CDR3 length equals 15 residues. The CDR3 sequence: CASSSQVTGPYEQYF. The CDR3 DNA is TGTGCCAGCAGCTCCCAGGTGACAGGGCCCTACGAGCAGTACTTC. The whole variable domain, remainder taken from reference TRBV7-8 and TRBJ2-7, is GAGVSQSPRYKVAKRGQDVALRCDPISGHVSLFWYQQALGQGPEFLTYFQNEAQLDKSGLPSDRFFAERPEGSVSTLKIQRTQQEDSAVYLCASSSQVTGPYEQYFGPGTRLTVT.

This chain connects TRBV4-1 to TRBJ1-2; TRBD1 aligns across 9 bases. V dropped 4 bases and J dropped 7; count of bases not matched to a gene: 13. This CDR3 contains 16 residues. The V gene's germline CDR1 is MGHRA and CDR2 YSYEKL. The CDR3 spells CASSRTPTGGLRGYTF. The DNA of the CDR3 is TGCGCCAGCAGCCGCACCCCGACAGGGGGTCTTCGTGGCTACACCTTC.

For this clone: The same CDR3 can be traced to other DNA sequences in this sample. The rearrangement joins TRBV18 to TRBJ1-4; the D is unclear. Germline CDR1 is KGHSH and CDR2 is LQKENI. The CDR3 runs to 13 residues. Trimming shortened V by 2 bases and J by 7 bases, and 8 bases separated the two germline ends. The CDR3: CASSPGGSEKLFF. The CDR3 DNA sequence: TGTGCCAGCTCACCAGGAGGGAGTGAAAAACTGTTTTTT. Drawing the rest from reference TRBV18 and TRBJ1-4, the complete variable domain is NAGVMQNPRHLVRRRGQEARLRCSPMKGHSHVYWYRQLPEEGLKFMVYLQKENIIDESGMPKERFSAEFPKEGPSILRIQQVVRGDSAAYFCASSPGGSEKLFFGSGTQLSVL.

The CDR3 DNA sequence: TGTGCCAGCAGCTTCCGGACAGGGTTCACTGAAGCTTTCTTT. Its protein is CASSFRTGFTEAFF. V gene TRBV7-9 combines with J gene TRBJ1-1, with TRBD1 matching 8 bases. In germline, CDR1 is SEHNR, CDR2 FQNEAQ (reference sequence). This CDR3 comprises 14 residues. The J segment lost 4 bases and the V segment lost 3 bases, leaving 4 bases of the junction unmatched.

V is TRBV3-1 (or the pseudogene TRBV3-2) and J is TRBJ1-2; 7 bases are shared with TRBD1. CDR3 length equals 12 residues. The V and J ends lost 4 bases and 5 bases, in that order; junction bases with no gene match: 1. Germline V CDR1 and CDR2: LGHDT, YNNKEL (reference sequence). The CDR3 is CASSRQGYGYTF. The CDR3 coding sequence is TGTGCCAGCAGCCGACAGGGATATGGCTACACCTTC.

This sequence joins TRBV13 and TRBJ2-1; 8 nucleotides line up with TRBD2. Germline CDR1 is PRHDT and CDR2 is FYEKMQ (reference sequence). The J segment lost 10 bases and the V segment lost 4 bases, leaving 9 bases of the junction unmatched. The CDR3 spans 14 residues. DNA of the CDR3: TGTGCCAGCAGCTCCCGCGGGGGGCGCGGGGAGCAGTTCTTC. This translates into CASSSRGGRGEQFF.

This clone occurred a few times. The CDR3 reads CASSKGQVQNYGYTF. CDR3 DNA sequence: TGTGCCAGCAGCAAGGGACAGGTCCAGAACTATGGCTACACCTTC. The chain is built from TRBV7-2 and TRBJ1-2, with 8 bases fitting TRBD1. Germline values: CDR1 SGHTA, CDR2 FQGNSA. With 5 bases clipped from V and 2 bases from J, the junction kept 7 bases outside the gene matches. The CDR3 extends over 15 amino acids.

The J gene is TRBJ2-3, the V gene TRBV10-3; D is possibly TRBD2 (6 bases). CDR3 length equals 17 residues. From germline, CDR1 is ENHRY and CDR2 SYGVKD. The V gene lost 4 bases and the J gene lost 2 bases, with 19 bases spanning the gap. The CDR3 region has the DNA TGTGCCATCAGTGGGGGTTATGGCGGGGATTTCACAGATACGCAGTATTTT. Protein sequence: CAISGGYGGDFTDTQYF.

The chain employs TRBV2 and TRBJ2-7, with 7 positions matching TRBD2. Germline CDR1 reads SNHLY; CDR2 reads FYNNEI. This CDR3 region has 13 residues. J gave up 2 bases and V 7 bases, and 5 bases lay outside the gene matches. This chain's CDR3 is CASKAGVAYEQYF. The CDR3 region has the DNA TGTGCCAGCAAGGCGGGAGTAGCCTACGAGCAGTACTTC.

The CDR3 sequence is CASSQARQGYQPQHF. The CDR3 coding sequence is TGTGCCAGCAGTCAAGCACGACAGGGATATCAGCCCCAGCATTTT. The chain couples TRBV28 to TRBJ1-5, with TRBD1 identical over 7 bases. The CDR3 totals 15 residues. The junction had 9 bases not matched to a gene; V was cut back by 5 bases and J by 5 bases. Germline values: CDR1 MDHEN, CDR2 SYDVKM.

This clone was recorded only once. The chain links TRBV9 to TRBJ1-5, with D perhaps TRBD1 (5 bases). Germline CDR1 is SGDLS and CDR2 is YYNGEE. This CDR3 is built from 16 residues. The ends were cut back, 4 bases at V and 1 base at J, with 15 bases in the middle. The CDR3 region is CASSPEVGGSNQPQHF. The CDR3 bases are TGTGCCAGCAGCCCCGAGGTGGGGGGGAGCAATCAGCCCCAGCATTTT.

The chain has TRBV7-9 and TRBJ1-4, with D hard to call. Per germline, CDR1 SEHNR and CDR2 FQNEAQ (reference sequence). The germline V and J ends were trimmed by 5 bases and 0 bases, with 13 bases remaining between them. The CDR3 runs 16 residues. The CDR3: CASSPLPLSTNEKLFF. CDR3 DNA sequence: TGTGCCAGCAGCCCGCTACCGCTATCAACTAATGAAAAACTGTTTTTT.

CDR3: CASRTGSNTIYF. The CDR3 bases are TGTGCCAGCAGAACAGGGTCGAACACCATATATTTT. This rearrangement joins TRBV28 to TRBJ1-3; D may be TRBD1 (6 bases). V was clipped by 6 bases and J by 7 bases, with 10 bases between them. Germline CDR1 is MDHEN and CDR2 is SYDVKM. The CDR3 loop spans 12 amino acids.

The V call is TRBV12-3 or TRBV12-4, the J call TRBJ2-7; D is possibly TRBD1 (6 bases). V was pared by 6 bases and J by 2 bases, with 8 bases between. CDR3 length: 12 residues. The CDR3, as DNA: TGTGCCAGCAGCCGGGACACCTACGAGCAGTACTTC. Its protein is CASSRDTYEQYF.

The chain has TRBV28 and TRBJ1-3; possibly TRBD1 for D (5 bases). Germline-derived CDR1 and CDR2 are MDHEN and SYDVKM. Trimming left V 10 bases short and J 3 bases short, with 19 bases between. The CDR3 has 15 residues. The CDR3 bases are TGTGCCACCAACCCCCCGGGGGATGTTGGAAACACCATATATTTT. This translates into CATNPPGDVGNTIYF.

This sequence joins TRBV28 and TRBJ2-3, with TRBD2 matching over 7 bases. The CDR3 covers 16 residues. Unmatched junction bases numbered 4, after V lost 1 base and J lost 0 bases. Germline V CDR1 and CDR2: MDHEN, SYDVKM. CDR3 sequence reads: CASSLLAGTSTDTQYF. DNA for the CDR3: TGTGCCAGCAGTTTATTAGCGGGTACAAGCACAGATACGCAGTATTTT.

The chain has TRBV5-4 and TRBJ2-4; TRBD2 aligns across 15 bases. Trimming cost V 4 bases and J 8 bases; bases outside gene matches: 10. The germline V gene has CDR1 SGHNT and CDR2 YYREEE (reference sequence). The CDR3 is 17 residues long. The CDR3 region is CASSPGLAGGIRDIQYF. In DNA, the CDR3 is TGTGCCAGCAGCCCGGGACTAGCGGGAGGAATTAGGGACATTCAGTACTTC.

The CDR3 reads CASSRPQGPGTEAFF. CDR3 DNA: TGTGCCAGCAGTCGACCACAGGGTCCGGGCACTGAAGCTTTCTTT. The chain is built from TRBV6-5 and TRBJ1-1, with D possibly being TRBD1 (6 bases). V shed 5 bases and J shed 4 bases, with 17 bases lying between them. Germline V gene lookup returns CDR1 MNHEY and CDR2 SVGAGI. The CDR3 is 15 residues long.

The CDR3 nucleotides are TGTGCCAGCAGGACAGGGGTCGGGAACACTGAAGCTTTCTTT. This gives the protein CASRTGVGNTEAFF. The V gene is TRBV19, the J gene TRBJ1-1; 9 bases are shared with TRBD1. Germline V CDR1 and CDR2: LNHDA, SQIVND (reference sequence). CDR3 size: 14 residues. The junction had 6 bases not matched to a gene; V was cut back by 9 bases and J by 1 base.

The chain joins TRBV14 to TRBJ1-6; possible D gene TRBD1, 5 bases. Germline values: CDR1 SGHDN, CDR2 FVKESK. There are 15 residues in the CDR3. V gave up 0 bases and J gave up 9 bases, with 12 bases separating them. CDR3 amino acids: CASSQDKGRTSPLHF. CDR3 bases: TGTGCCAGCAGCCAAGATAAGGGGAGGACTTCACCCCTCCACTTT.